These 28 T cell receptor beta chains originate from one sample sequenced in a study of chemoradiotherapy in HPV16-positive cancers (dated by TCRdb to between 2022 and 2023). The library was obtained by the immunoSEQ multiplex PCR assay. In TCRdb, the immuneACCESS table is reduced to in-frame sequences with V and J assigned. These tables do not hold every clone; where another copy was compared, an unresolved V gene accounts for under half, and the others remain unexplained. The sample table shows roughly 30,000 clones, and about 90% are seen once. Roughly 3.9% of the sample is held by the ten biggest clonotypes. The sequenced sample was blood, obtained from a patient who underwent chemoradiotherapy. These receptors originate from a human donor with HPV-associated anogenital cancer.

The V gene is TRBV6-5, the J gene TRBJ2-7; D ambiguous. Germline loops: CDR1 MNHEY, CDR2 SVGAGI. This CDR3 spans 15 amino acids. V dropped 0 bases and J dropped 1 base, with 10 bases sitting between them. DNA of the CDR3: TGTGCCAGCAGTTACTCGAGTGACTTATCCTACGAGCAGTACTTC. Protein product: CASSYSSDLSYEQYF.

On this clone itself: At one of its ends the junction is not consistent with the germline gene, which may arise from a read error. The CDR3 DNA is TGTGCCAGCAGTCAAGCGGGTGCGTACCAAGAGACCCAGTACTTC. Residues: CASSQAGAYQETQYF. The V gene is TRBV2, the J gene TRBJ2-5; a weak D match, TRBD2 (6 bases). The length of the CDR3 is 15 residues. Germline V gene lookup returns CDR1 SNHLY and CDR2 FYNNEI.

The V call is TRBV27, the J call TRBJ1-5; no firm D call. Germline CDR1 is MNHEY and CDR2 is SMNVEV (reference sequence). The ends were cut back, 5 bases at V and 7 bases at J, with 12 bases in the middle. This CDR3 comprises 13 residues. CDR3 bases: TGTGCCAGCAGTCCCCGAGTGAGGCAGCCCCAGCATTTT. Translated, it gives CASSPRVRQPQHF.

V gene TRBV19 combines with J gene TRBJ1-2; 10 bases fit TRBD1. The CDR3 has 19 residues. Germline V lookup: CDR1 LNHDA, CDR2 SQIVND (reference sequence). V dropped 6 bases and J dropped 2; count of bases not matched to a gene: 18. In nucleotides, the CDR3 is TGTGCCAGTAGAATTCCGGGACAGGGGCCGCTACGATTAAACTATGGCTACACCTTC. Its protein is CASRIPGQGPLRLNYGYTF.

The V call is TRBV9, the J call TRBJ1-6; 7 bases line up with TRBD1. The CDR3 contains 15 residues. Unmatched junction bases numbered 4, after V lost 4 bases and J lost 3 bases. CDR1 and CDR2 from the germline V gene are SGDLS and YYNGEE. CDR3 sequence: CASSQTGDYNSPLHF. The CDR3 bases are TGTGCCAGCAGCCAAACAGGGGACTATAATTCACCCCTCCACTTT. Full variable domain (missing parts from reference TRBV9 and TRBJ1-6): DSGVTQTPKHLITATGQRVTLRCSPRSGDLSVYWYQQSLDQGLQFLIQYYNGEERAKGNILERFSAQQFPDLHSELNLSSLELGDSALYFCASSQTGDYNSPLHFGNGTRLTVT.

The CDR3: CASSPRGGNTIYF. The CDR3, as DNA: TGTGCCAGCAGTCCGAGGGGTGGAAACACCATATATTTT. The chain has TRBV6-5 and TRBJ1-3; tentative D call: TRBD1 (5 bases). CDR1 is MNHEY, CDR2 SVGAGI, per germline. The V and J ends lost 5 bases and 3 bases respectively, with 8 bases between them. The CDR3 consists of 13 residues.

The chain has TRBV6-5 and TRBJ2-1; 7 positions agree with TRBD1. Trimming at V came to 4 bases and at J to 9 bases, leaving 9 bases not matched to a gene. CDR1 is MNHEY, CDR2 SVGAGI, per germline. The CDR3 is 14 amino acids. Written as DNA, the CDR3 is TGTGCCAGCAGTTTTGGCAGGGGGTACGGTGAGCAGTTCTTC. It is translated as CASSFGRGYGEQFF.

In nucleotides, the CDR3 is TGTGCCAGCAGCTCGGACAGTGGAAACACCATATATTTT. Amino acids: CASSSDSGNTIYF. This chain connects TRBV11-1 to TRBJ1-3; D possibly corresponds to TRBD1 (6 bases). V was pared by 4 bases and J by 3 bases, with 7 bases between. Per germline, CDR1 SGHAT and CDR2 FQDESV (reference sequence). The CDR3 is made up of 13 amino acids.

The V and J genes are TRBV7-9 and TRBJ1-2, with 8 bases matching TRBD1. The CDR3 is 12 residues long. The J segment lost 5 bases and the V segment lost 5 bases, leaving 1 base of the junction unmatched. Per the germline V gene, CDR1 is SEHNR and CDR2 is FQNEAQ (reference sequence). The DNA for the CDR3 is TGTGCCAGCAGCCGACAGGGGTATGGCTACACCTTC. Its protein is CASSRQGYGYTF.

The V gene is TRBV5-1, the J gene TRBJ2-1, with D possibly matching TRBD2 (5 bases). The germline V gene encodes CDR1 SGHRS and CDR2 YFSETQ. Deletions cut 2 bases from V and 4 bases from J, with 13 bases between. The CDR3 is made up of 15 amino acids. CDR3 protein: CASSFVEGRYNEQFF. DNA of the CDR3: TGCGCCAGCAGCTTCGTCGAGGGAAGATACAATGAGCAGTTCTTC.

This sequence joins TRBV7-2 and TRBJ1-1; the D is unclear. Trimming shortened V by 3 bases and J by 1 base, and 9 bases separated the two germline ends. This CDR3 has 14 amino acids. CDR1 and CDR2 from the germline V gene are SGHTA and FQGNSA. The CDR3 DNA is TGTGCCAGCAGCTTTTCCGGAGGGAACACTGAAGCTTTCTTT. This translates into CASSFSGGNTEAFF.

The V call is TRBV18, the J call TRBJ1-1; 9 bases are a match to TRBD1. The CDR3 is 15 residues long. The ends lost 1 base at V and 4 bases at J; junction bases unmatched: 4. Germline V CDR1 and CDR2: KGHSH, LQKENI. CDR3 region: CASSPRGQGGTEAFF. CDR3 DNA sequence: TGTGCCAGCTCACCACGGGGACAGGGAGGCACTGAAGCTTTCTTT.

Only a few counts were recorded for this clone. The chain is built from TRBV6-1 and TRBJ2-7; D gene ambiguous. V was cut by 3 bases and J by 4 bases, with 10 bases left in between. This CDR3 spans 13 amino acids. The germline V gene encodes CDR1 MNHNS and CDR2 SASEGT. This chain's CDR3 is CASSEREPYEQYF. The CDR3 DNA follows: TGTGCCAGCAGTGAGCGAGAGCCGTACGAGCAGTACTTC.

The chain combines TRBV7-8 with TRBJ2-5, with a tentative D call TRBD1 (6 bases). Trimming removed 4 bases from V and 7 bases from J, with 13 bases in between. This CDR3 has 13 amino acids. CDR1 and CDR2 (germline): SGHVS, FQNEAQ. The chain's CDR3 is CASSSDRRRTQYF. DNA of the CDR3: TGTGCCAGCAGCTCCGACAGGCGAAGGACCCAGTACTTC.

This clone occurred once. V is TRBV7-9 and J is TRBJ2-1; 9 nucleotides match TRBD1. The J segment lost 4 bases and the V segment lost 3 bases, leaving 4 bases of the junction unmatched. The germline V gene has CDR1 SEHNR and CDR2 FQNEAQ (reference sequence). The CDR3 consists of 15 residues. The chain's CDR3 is CASSLWDRDYNEQFF. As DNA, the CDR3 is TGTGCCAGCAGCTTGTGGGACAGGGATTACAATGAGCAGTTCTTC.

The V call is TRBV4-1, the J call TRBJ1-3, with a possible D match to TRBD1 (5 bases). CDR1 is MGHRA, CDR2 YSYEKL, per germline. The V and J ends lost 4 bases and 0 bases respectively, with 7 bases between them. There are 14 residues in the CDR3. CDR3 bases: TGCGCCAGCAGCCGGGACTACTCTGGAAACACCATATATTTT. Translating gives CASSRDYSGNTIYF.

CDR3 amino acids: CASGSQGWNSPLHF. CDR3 coding DNA: TGTGCTAGTGGTTCACAGGGCTGGAATTCACCCCTCCACTTT. The rearrangement links TRBV12-5 to TRBJ1-6; TRBD1 is a possible D gene (6 bases). Germline CDR1 and CDR2: LGHNT and FRNRAP. V lost 4 bases and J lost 7, with 11 bases in between. The length of the CDR3 is 14 residues.

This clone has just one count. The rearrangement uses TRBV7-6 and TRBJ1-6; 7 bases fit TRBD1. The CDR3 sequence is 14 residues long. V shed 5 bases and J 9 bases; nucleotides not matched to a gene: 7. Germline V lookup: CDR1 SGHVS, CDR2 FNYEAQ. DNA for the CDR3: TGTGCCAGCAGCCCAGGGGGGCCGGGTTCACCCCTCCACTTT. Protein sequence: CASSPGGPGSPLHF.

The CDR3 is CAWTPPGSTEAFF. The CDR3 DNA sequence: TGTGCCTGGACCCCACCCGGATCCACTGAAGCTTTCTTT. This chain connects TRBV30 to TRBJ1-1, with D hard to call. V was shortened by 4 bases and J by 4 bases, with 13 bases between the two germline ends. The CDR3 loop spans 13 amino acids. Per germline, CDR1 GTSNPN and CDR2 SVGIG (reference sequence).

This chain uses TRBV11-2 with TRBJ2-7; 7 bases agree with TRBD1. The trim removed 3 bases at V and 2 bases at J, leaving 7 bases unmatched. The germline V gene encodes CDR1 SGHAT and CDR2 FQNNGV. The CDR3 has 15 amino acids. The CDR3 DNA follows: TGTGCCAGCAGCTTCGCTTGGACAGGCCCCTACGAGCAGTACTTC. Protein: CASSFAWTGPYEQYF.

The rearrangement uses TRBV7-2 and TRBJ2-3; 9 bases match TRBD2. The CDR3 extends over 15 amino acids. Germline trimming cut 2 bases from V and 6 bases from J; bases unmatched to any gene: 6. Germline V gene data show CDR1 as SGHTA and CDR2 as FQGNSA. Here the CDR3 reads CASSLQRGVADTQYF. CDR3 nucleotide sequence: TGTGCCAGCAGCTTACAGCGGGGGGTCGCGGATACGCAGTATTTT.

The CDR3 here is CASSQGQAISYEQYF. The CDR3 DNA reads as TGTGCCAGCAGCCAAGGACAGGCCATCTCCTACGAGCAGTACTTC. The chain joins TRBV4-2 to TRBJ2-7, with D possibly matching TRBD1 (6 bases). Germline CDR1 LGHNA, CDR2 YNFKEQ. This CDR3 spans 15 amino acids. Trimming removed 1 base at V and 0 bases at J, with 10 bases between.

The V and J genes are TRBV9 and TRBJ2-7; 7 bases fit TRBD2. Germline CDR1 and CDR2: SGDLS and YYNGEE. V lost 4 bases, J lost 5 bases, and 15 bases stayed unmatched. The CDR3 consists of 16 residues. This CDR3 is CASSPSPRLASDEQYF. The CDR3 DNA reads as TGTGCCAGCAGCCCCTCTCCGAGACTAGCTAGCGACGAGCAGTACTTC.

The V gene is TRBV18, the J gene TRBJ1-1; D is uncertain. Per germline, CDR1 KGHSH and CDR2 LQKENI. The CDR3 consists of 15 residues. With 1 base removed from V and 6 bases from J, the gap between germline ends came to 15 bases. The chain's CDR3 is CASSPRPNSPSEAFF. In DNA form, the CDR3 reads TGTGCCAGCTCACCACGACCGAACTCTCCTTCTGAAGCTTTCTTT. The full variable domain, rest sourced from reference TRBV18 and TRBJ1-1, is NAGVMQNPRHLVRRRGQEARLRCSPMKGHSHVYWYRQLPEEGLKFMVYLQKENIIDESGMPKERFSAEFPKEGPSILRIQQVVRGDSAAYFCASSPRPNSPSEAFFGQGTRLTVV.

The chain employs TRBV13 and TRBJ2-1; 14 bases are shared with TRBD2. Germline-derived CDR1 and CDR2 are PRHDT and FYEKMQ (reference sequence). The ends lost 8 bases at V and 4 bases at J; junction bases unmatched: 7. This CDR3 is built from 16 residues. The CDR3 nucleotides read TGTGCCAGCTGTCGACTAGCGGGGGGGCTTTACAATGAGCAGTTCTTC. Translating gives CASCRLAGGLYNEQFF.

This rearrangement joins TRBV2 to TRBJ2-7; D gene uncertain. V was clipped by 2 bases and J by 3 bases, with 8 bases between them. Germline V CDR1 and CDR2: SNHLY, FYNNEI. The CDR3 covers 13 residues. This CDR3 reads CASSENSNYEQYF. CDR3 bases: TGTGCCAGCAGTGAAAACAGCAACTACGAGCAGTACTTC.

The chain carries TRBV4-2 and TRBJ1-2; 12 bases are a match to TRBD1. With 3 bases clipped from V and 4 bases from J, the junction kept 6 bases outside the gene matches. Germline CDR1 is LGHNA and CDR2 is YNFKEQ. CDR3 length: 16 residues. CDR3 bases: TGTGCCAGCAGCCAGGGACAGGGGGCGCTTGGCTATGGCTACACCTTC. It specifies CASSQGQGALGYGYTF.

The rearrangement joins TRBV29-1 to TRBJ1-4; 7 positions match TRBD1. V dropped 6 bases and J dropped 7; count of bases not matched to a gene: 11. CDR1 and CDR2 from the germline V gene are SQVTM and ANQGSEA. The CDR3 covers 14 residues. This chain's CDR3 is CSVTGGTVFEKLFF. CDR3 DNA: TGCAGCGTGACCGGCGGGACAGTGTTTGAAAAACTGTTTTTT.